This T cell receptor (beta chain) stems from a study of cytomegalovirus exposure and HLA in healthy donors. Points from the study as a whole: In an earlier analysis, most TCR beta V segments were productive about 87% or about 30% of the time. Rare sequences made up most TCRs, while some public TCRs were found in many donors.

V gave up 0 bases and J gave up 5 bases, with 14 bases separating them. This CDR3 is 15 amino acids long. Germline CDR1 and CDR2: SGHNT and YYREEE (reference sequence). Primers: 60 Vbeta forward and 13 Jbeta reverse. Sequencing used immunoSEQ multiplex PCR; TCRdb keeps in-frame clones, though not all of them. The top ten hold under 3% of the sample, which has fewer than 75,000 clones, around four fifths seen once. About this clone itself: What it binds is not known.

This receptor was obtained from a woman under 40 in good health and CMV-seronegative. Specimen: PBMCs. This rearrangement joins TRBV5-4 to TRBJ1-1; D call uncertain. The DNA for the CDR3 is TGTGCCAGCAGCTTGGCGTCGGGATTGAGGACTGAAGCTTTCTTT. It is translated as CASSLASGLRTEAFF.